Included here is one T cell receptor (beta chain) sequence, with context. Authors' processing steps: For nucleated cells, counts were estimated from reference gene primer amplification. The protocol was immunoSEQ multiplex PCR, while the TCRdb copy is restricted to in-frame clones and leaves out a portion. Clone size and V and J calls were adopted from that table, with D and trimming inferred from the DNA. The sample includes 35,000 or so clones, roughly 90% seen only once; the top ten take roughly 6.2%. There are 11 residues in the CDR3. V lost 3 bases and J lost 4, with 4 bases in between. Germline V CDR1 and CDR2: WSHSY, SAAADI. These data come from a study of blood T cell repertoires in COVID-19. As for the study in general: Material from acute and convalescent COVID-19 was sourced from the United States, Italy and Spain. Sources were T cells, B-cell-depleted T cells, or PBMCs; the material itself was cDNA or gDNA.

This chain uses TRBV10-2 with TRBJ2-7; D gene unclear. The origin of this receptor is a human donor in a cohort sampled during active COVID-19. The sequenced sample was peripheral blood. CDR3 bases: TGCGCCAGCAGTGAACTATACGAGCAGTACTTC. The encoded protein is CASSELYEQYF.